These 17 T cell receptor beta chains share one sample of origin, sequenced in a study of OX40 agonist ivuxolimab in advanced cancers. Produced via immunoSEQ multiplex PCR; TCRdb's table is partial and in-frame only. The sample contains around 72,000 clones, roughly 80% of which appear only once. Material: CD4+ or CD8+ T cells sorted from blood, obtained in a trial of the OX40 agonist ivuxolimab. The origin of the receptors is an adult with an advanced solid tumor such as melanoma, head and neck, liver or kidney cancer.

V and J are TRBV7-3 and TRBJ2-3; no clear D. Germline loops: CDR1 SGHTA, CDR2 FQGTGA. V lost 5 bases and J lost 6, with 15 bases in between. The CDR3 length is 14 residues. CDR3 amino acids: CASSAGTTGDTQYF. In DNA, the CDR3 is TGTGCCAGCAGCGCCGGTACTACCGGGGATACGCAGTATTTT.

This clone was seen just once. The genes are TRBV4-1 and TRBJ2-4; 10 nucleotides agree with TRBD2. The CDR3 runs to 15 residues. CDR1 and CDR2 from the germline V gene are MGHRA and YSYEKL. The V gene end was trimmed by 2 bases and the J gene end by 5 bases; junction bases not matched to a gene: 3. Here the CDR3 reads CASSQPGLAENIQYF. The CDR3 region has the DNA TGCGCCAGCAGCCAACCCGGACTAGCGGAAAACATTCAGTACTTC.

V gene TRBV5-4 combines with J gene TRBJ1-2, with D possibly being TRBD1 (6 bases). V was pared by 6 bases and J by 6 bases, with 15 bases between. This CDR3 has 13 amino acids. Per the germline V gene, CDR1 is SGHNT and CDR2 is YYREEE (reference sequence). The CDR3, as DNA: TGTGCCAGCAACCCGTGGGCAGGGGATGGCTACACCTTC. This sequence encodes CASNPWAGDGYTF.

The gene calls are TRBV13 and TRBJ2-3; 9 bases match TRBD1. Looked up from germline, CDR1 is PRHDT and CDR2 is FYEKMQ (reference sequence). This CDR3 has 20 residues. J was trimmed by 2 bases and V by 4 bases; bases with no gene match: 19. The CDR3 loop reads CASSCPPGQGTVNPTDTQYF. CDR3 coding DNA: TGTGCCAGCAGCTGCCCCCCGGGACAGGGAACGGTTAACCCCACAGATACGCAGTATTTT.

Notes on this clone: Other nucleotide sequences from this sample produce the same CDR3. The genes are TRBV5-1 and TRBJ2-7; 7 nucleotides align to TRBD2. The CDR3 is 17 amino acids. J gave up 2 bases and V 5 bases, and 16 bases lay outside the gene matches. Germline V gene sequence: CDR1 SGHRS, CDR2 YFSETQ. The DNA for the CDR3 is TGCGCCAGCAGTCCCTCCACTGGCGGGGGATTCCCCTACGAGCAGTACTTC. This encodes CASSPSTGGGFPYEQYF.

This clone came up once. The chain employs TRBV7-6 and TRBJ2-2; 12 bases agree with TRBD2. Per the germline V gene, CDR1 is SGHVS and CDR2 is FNYEAQ. CDR3 length equals 20 residues. Trimming took 5 bases from V and 4 from J; bases not matched to a gene: 17. The CDR3 DNA sequence: TGTGCCAGCAGCGTACTAGCGGGGGGCCAGTCCCGCCAGGGCACCGGGGAGCTGTTTTTT. It yields the protein CASSVLAGGQSRQGTGELFF.

The chain joins TRBV2 to TRBJ2-1; D gene uncertain. This CDR3 is 14 amino acids long. The ends were cut back, 7 bases at V and 3 bases at J, with 13 bases in the middle. Per the germline V gene, CDR1 is SNHLY and CDR2 is FYNNEI. CDR3 DNA: TGTGCCAGCAACAAGGGTGTGGACTACAATGAGCAGTTCTTC. Residues: CASNKGVDYNEQFF.

This sequence joins TRBV5-6 and TRBJ1-3; D is unresolved. The CDR3 is 13 residues long. Germline loops: CDR1 SGHDT, CDR2 YYEEEE. Trimming took 9 bases from V and 4 from J, leaving 14 bases between them. CDR3 region: CATRPREGNTIYF. In DNA, the CDR3 is TGTGCCACACGACCCCGGGAGGGAAACACCATATATTTT.

J is TRBJ1-5 and V is TRBV4-1; no definite D call. V dropped 0 bases and J dropped 9 bases, with 6 bases sitting between them. From germline, CDR1 is MGHRA and CDR2 YSYEKL. The CDR3 consists of 12 residues. The CDR3 is CASSQDVGPQHF. The CDR3 DNA reads TGCGCCAGCAGCCAAGATGTTGGGCCCCAGCATTTT.

The V call is TRBV18, the J call TRBJ2-5; TRBD1 is a possible D gene (5 bases). CDR1 is KGHSH, CDR2 LQKENI, per germline. V dropped 4 bases and J dropped 3 bases, with 12 bases sitting between them. CDR3 length: 14 residues. CDR3 residues: CASSRDRQEETQYF. CDR3 nucleotides: TGTGCCAGCTCACGCGACAGACAAGAAGAGACCCAGTACTTC.

This rearrangement joins TRBV5-4 to TRBJ2-1; the match to TRBD1 covers 7 bases. Germline values: CDR1 SGHNT, CDR2 YYREEE (reference sequence). The J segment lost 3 bases and the V segment lost 0 bases, leaving 6 bases of the junction unmatched. The CDR3 extends over 16 amino acids. The CDR3 nucleotides are TGTGCCAGCAGCTTGGATGGGGCAGGGGGCTACAATGAGCAGTTCTTC. Amino acid sequence: CASSLDGAGGYNEQFF.

In this sample, this clone turned up once. This sequence joins TRBV7-2 and TRBJ2-7; 10 positions agree with TRBD2. CDR3 length: 15 residues. V was pared by 5 bases and J by 4 bases, with 8 bases of the junction left unmatched. Germline-derived CDR1 and CDR2 are SGHTA and FQGNSA. CDR3: CASSLTSGPYYEQYF. In nucleotides, the CDR3 is TGTGCCAGCAGCCTGACTAGCGGGCCCTATTACGAGCAGTACTTC.

The V and J genes are TRBV6-5 and TRBJ2-7; either TRBD1 or TRBD2 may supply D (5 bases each). This CDR3 is 15 amino acids long. V gave up 0 bases and J gave up 4 bases, with 13 bases separating them. CDR1 and CDR2 (germline): MNHEY, SVGAGI. This CDR3 reads CASSYSGTGLYEQYF. The DNA of the CDR3 is TGTGCCAGCAGTTACTCGGGGACGGGGTTGTACGAGCAGTACTTC.

The CDR3 here is CASSLAGRVGTDTQYF. Here the CDR3 DNA reads TGTGCCAGCAGCTTGGCCGGCAGGGTCGGCACAGATACGCAGTATTTT. The rearrangement joins TRBV5-8 to TRBJ2-3; maybe TRBD1 (5 bases). V was shortened by 0 bases and J by 1 base, with 12 bases between the two germline ends. The germline gives CDR1 SGHTS, CDR2 YDEGEE. The CDR3 totals 16 residues.

The rearrangement uses TRBV7-9 and TRBJ2-1, with D possibly being TRBD2 (6 bases). The V end lost 1 base, the J end lost 10 bases, and 11 bases lay between the germline ends. Germline CDR1 SEHNR, CDR2 FQNEAQ (reference sequence). The CDR3 covers 13 residues. CDR3 sequence: CASSLGGGTEQFF. In DNA form, the CDR3 reads TGTGCCAGCAGCTTAGGGGGCGGGACCGAGCAGTTCTTC.

This clone showed up just once. V usage is TRBV7-9 and J usage is TRBJ2-1, with 8 bases lining up with TRBD1. With 3 bases clipped from V and 0 bases from J, the junction kept 1 base outside the gene matches. CDR1 is SEHNR and CDR2 is FQNEAQ in the germline V gene (reference sequence). The CDR3 totals 15 residues. CDR3: CASSFTGGSYNEQFF. CDR3 coding DNA: TGTGCCAGCAGCTTTACAGGGGGCTCCTACAATGAGCAGTTCTTC.

The V call is TRBV6-5, the J call TRBJ2-3; D possibly corresponds to TRBD2 (5 bases). This CDR3 region has 12 residues. In germline, CDR1 is MNHEY, CDR2 SVGAGI. Deletions cut 6 bases from V and 2 bases from J, with 6 bases between. In DNA, the CDR3 is TGTGCCAGCAGGGAGGACACAGATACGCAGTATTTT. It codes for CASREDTDTQYF.